This is a list of T cell receptor beta chains from one sample in a study of blood T cell repertoires in COVID-19. Assay: immunoSEQ multiplex PCR; the TCRdb copy retains only in-frame clones and omits some. This table has about 270,000 clones, approximately 83% appearing once. The sample taken for sequencing was peripheral blood. The source is a woman aged 70-85 years with acute or convalescent COVID-19. Each CDR3 is given with its conserved first and last residue. Fields, in order: V gene, D gene, J gene, CDR3 protein. The D gene is left open where the match is weak.

>TRBV2|.|TRBJ2-4
CAGNGEAKNIQYF
>TRBV2|.|TRBJ1-6
CASSVDRLGGALHF
>TRBV18|TRBD1|TRBJ2-5
CASSPGTVETQYF
>TRBV5-1|TRBD1|TRBJ2-3
CASSWGTGGITDTQYF
>TRBV7-9|.|TRBJ2-7
CASTRSGIYEQYF
>TRBV10-3|.|TRBJ1-2
CAIKGLNYGYTF
>TRBV10-2|.|TRBJ1-2
CASRRINYGYTF
>TRBV6-5|TRBD2|TRBJ2-3
CASSYSRGADTQYF
>TRBV3-1/TRBV3-2|.|TRBJ1-1
CASSLYRSYTEAFF
>TRBV6-1|.|TRBJ2-5
CASSEARSSQTETQYF
>TRBV20-1|.|TRBJ2-5
CSASERTETQYF
>TRBV7-9|.|TRBJ1-5
CASSSRAGPQHF
>TRBV28|.|TRBJ1-6
CASGSGANSPLHF
>TRBV7-9|TRBD1|TRBJ2-7
CASSLTGESYEQYF
>TRBV5-6|.|TRBJ1-1
CASSFIREGAFF
>TRBV3-1/TRBV3-2|TRBD2|TRBJ2-3
CASSHGGATDTQYF
>TRBV6-4|.|TRBJ1-2
CAALTRTVGYTF
>TRBV5-1|TRBD2|TRBJ2-7
CASRVASGVYEQYF
>TRBV7-8|TRBD2|TRBJ2-1
CASSPLVRTSGGGNEQFF
>TRBV20-1|.|TRBJ1-4
CSARTVEKLFF
>TRBV19|TRBD1|TRBJ2-3
CASSILPGQSTDTQYF
>TRBV6-2/TRBV6-3|.|TRBJ1-1
CASGSVNTEAFF
>TRBV5-1|.|TRBJ1-4
CASSFGATNEKLFF